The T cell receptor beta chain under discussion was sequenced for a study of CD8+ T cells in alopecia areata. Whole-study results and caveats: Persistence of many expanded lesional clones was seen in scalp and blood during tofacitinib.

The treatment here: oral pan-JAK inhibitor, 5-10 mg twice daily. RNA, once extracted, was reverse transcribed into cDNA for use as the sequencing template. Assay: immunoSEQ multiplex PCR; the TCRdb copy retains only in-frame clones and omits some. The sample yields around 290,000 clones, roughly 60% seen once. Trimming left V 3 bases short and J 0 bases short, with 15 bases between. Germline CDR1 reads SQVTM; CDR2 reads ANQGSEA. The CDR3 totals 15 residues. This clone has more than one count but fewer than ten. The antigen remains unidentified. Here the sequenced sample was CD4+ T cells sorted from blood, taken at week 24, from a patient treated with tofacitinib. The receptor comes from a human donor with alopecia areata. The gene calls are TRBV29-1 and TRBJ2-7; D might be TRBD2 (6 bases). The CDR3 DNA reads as TGCAGCGTTGATGGGGGACGGGGGTACTCCTACGAGCAGTACTTC. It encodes CSVDGGRGYSYEQYF.